Listed below are T cell receptor beta chains from one sample, sequenced in a study of blood T cell repertoires in COVID-19. TCRdb's table, derived via immunoSEQ multiplex PCR, lists solely in-frame clones and lacks some. The data show 200,000 or so clones, over 75% seen once. Sequencing was performed on peripheral blood. All receptors come from a woman aged 40 to 49 who had recovered from COVID-19. The conserved cysteine and the conserved F or W are not part of the CDR3 here.

J: TRBJ1-4
V: TRBV29-1
CDR3: SVVQGNEKLF

J: TRBJ1-1
V: TRBV6-2/TRBV6-3
CDR3: ASSYSFQSLRAEAF

J: TRBJ1-6
V: TRBV6-2/TRBV6-3
CDR3: ASSFGGELLASPLH

J: TRBJ2-7
V: TRBV30
CDR3: AWSPIQGAGEQY

J: TRBJ2-2
V: TRBV6-5
CDR3: ASLAGDGELF

J: TRBJ1-1
V: TRBV12-3/TRBV12-4
CDR3: ASSRQQIAAF

J: TRBJ1-1
V: TRBV5-4
CDR3: ASSYPPGNTEAF

J: TRBJ1-1
V: TRBV5-1
CDR3: ASSLVSGQINTEAF

J: TRBJ1-2
V: TRBV9
CDR3: ASSVGPIYGYT

J: TRBJ1-2
V: TRBV3-1/TRBV3-2
CDR3: ASSQEGGGGYT

J: TRBJ2-1
V: TRBV19
CDR3: ASSMGLAGVGHEQF

J: TRBJ1-1
V: TRBV6-5
CDR3: ASSWDRIMNTEAF

J: TRBJ1-1
V: TRBV12-3/TRBV12-4
CDR3: ASFTGTEAF

J: TRBJ2-7
V: TRBV28
CDR3: ASSPGDRDYEQY

J: TRBJ1-6
V: TRBV10-3
CDR3: AISVEGSYNSPLH

J: TRBJ1-1
V: TRBV5-1
CDR3: ASSLGQSNTEAF

J: TRBJ2-5
V: TRBV11-2
CDR3: ASSLGLAASKETQY

J: TRBJ1-4
V: TRBV21-1
CDR3: ASSKAAGQQEEKLF

J: TRBJ2-6
V: TRBV27
CDR3: ASSWDSSGANVLT

J: TRBJ2-7
V: TRBV28
CDR3: ASSLRGTATYEQY

J: TRBJ1-5
V: TRBV6-5
CDR3: ASRPLTVSNQPQH

J: TRBJ1-4
V: TRBV5-6
CDR3: ASSVSGTGVGLF

J: TRBJ2-7
V: TRBV20-1
CDR3: SAISLYEQY

J: TRBJ2-5
V: TRBV5-1
CDR3: ASSPPGGETQY

J: TRBJ2-3
V: TRBV9
CDR3: ASSVTSGSWGTDTQY

J: TRBJ1-3
V: TRBV29-1
CDR3: SVEDTNSGNTIY

J: TRBJ2-2
V: TRBV28
CDR3: ASSLVWRVAGGPSNTGELF

J: TRBJ1-4
V: TRBV14
CDR3: ASRQGGEKLF

J: TRBJ2-3
V: TRBV30
CDR3: AWSGPLVGTQY

J: TRBJ1-1
V: TRBV7-8
CDR3: ASSGGRGSNTEAF

J: TRBJ2-3
V: TRBV20-1
CDR3: SASPGGATDTQY

J: TRBJ2-7
V: TRBV3-1/TRBV3-2
CDR3: ASSQALLAGASQTYEQY

J: TRBJ1-1
V: TRBV5-1
CDR3: ASSLAGTRTEAF

J: TRBJ1-2
V: TRBV9
CDR3: ASSVVGGDGYT

J: TRBJ2-3
V: TRBV7-9
CDR3: ASSFGPRTSTDTQY

J: TRBJ1-5
V: TRBV29-1
CDR3: SVGAGASNQPQH